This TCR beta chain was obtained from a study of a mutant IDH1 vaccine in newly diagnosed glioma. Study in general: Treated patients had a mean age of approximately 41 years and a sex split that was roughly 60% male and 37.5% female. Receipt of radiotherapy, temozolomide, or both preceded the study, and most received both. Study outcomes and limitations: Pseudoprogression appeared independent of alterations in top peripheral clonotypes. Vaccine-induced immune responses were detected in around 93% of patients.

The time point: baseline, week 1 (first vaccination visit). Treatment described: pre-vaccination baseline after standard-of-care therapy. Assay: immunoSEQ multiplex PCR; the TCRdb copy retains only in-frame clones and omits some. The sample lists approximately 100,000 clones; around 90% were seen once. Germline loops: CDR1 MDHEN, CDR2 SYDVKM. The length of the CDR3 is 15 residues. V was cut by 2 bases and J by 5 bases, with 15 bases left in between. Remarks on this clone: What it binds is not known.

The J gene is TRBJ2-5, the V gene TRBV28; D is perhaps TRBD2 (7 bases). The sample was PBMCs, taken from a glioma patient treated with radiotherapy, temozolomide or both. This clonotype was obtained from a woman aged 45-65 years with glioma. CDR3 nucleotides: TGTGCCAGCAGTTTAGCGAGGGGGGGCAGTGAGACCCAGTACTTC. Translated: CASSLARGGSETQYF.